The 31 T cell receptor beta chains listed next were all sequenced from one sample in a study of blood T cells in healthy people across ages. Next came a second PCR, run for roughly 6 to 11 cycles, which used a sample-barcoded 5' primer along with a J-beta primer mix. TCRdb reanalysed the 5' RACE reads using MiXCR and keeps one entry per CDR3 protein. This table holds nearly 800,000 distinct CDR3 sequences, 56% found once. Input material: blood. These receptors originate from a man in his forties in good health.

This clonotype was picked up one time. The V call is TRBV7-9, the J call TRBJ1-6, with D maybe TRBD1 (6 bases). From germline, CDR1 is SEHNR and CDR2 FQNEAQ (reference sequence). The CDR3 spans 14 residues. With 9 bases removed from V and 4 bases from J, the gap between germline ends came to 13 bases. This CDR3 is CASTLDRYNSPLHF. CDR3 DNA sequence: TGTGCCAGTACCCTGGACAGATATAATTCACCCCTCCACTTT.

The rearrangement links TRBV29-1 to TRBJ1-2, with 7 positions matching TRBD1. The CDR3 extends over 13 amino acids. Germline V gene lookup returns CDR1 SQVTM and CDR2 ANQGSEA. The V and J ends lost 4 bases and 4 bases, in that order; junction bases with no gene match: 6. CDR3 nucleotide sequence: TGCAGCGTTGGAGGACAGGAGTTCTATGGCTACACCTTC. It codes for CSVGGQEFYGYTF.

In this sample, this clonotype turned up a few times. J is TRBJ1-2 and V is TRBV15; D is possibly TRBD1 (5 bases). The CDR3 extends over 14 amino acids. Per the germline V gene, CDR1 is LNHNV and CDR2 is YYDKDF (reference sequence). Trimming removed 1 base at V and 8 bases at J, with 14 bases between. The CDR3 bases are TGTGCCACCAGCAGAGCCGTCGAGGGGACCGGCTACACCTTC. Encoded protein: CATSRAVEGTGYTF.

The chain carries TRBV4-3 and TRBJ2-1; a weak D match, TRBD2 (5 bases). With 4 bases removed from V and 4 bases from J, the gap between germline ends came to 11 bases. The CDR3 runs to 14 residues. Germline V lookup: CDR1 LGHNA, CDR2 YSLEER. The DNA of the CDR3 is TGCGCCAGCAGCCCCGGGGAAGGGTACAATGAGCAGTTCTTC. Amino acids: CASSPGEGYNEQFF.

This chain joins TRBV5-1 and TRBJ2-3; 9 bases are a match to TRBD2. Trimming removed 0 bases from V and 1 base from J; junction bases left unmatched: 12. Germline CDR1 reads SGHRS; CDR2 reads YFSETQ. CDR3 length: 19 residues. CDR3 region: CASSLDSASGDSRTDTQYF. The DNA for the CDR3 is TGCGCCAGCAGCTTGGATTCGGCTAGCGGGGACTCCCGCACAGATACGCAGTATTTT.

The CDR3 loop is CASRSDRGGGYEQYF. The CDR3 nucleotides read TGTGCCAGCAGGTCCGACAGGGGAGGGGGGTACGAGCAGTACTTC. The rearrangement links TRBV28 to TRBJ2-5, with D possibly matching TRBD1 (8 bases). TRBJ2-7 explains the end of the DNA better; the J call may be wrong. CDR1 is MDHEN, CDR2 SYDVKM, per germline. This CDR3 is built from 15 residues.

The V and J genes are TRBV7-4 and TRBJ2-3; 14 bases align to TRBD2. Germline V gives CDR1 SGHVT, CDR2 SQSDAQ. The CDR3 runs 23 residues. After removal of 2 bases from V and 0 bases from J, the junction contained 19 bases not matched to a gene. Here the CDR3 DNA reads TGTGCCAGCAGCTTAAAAAGAAGGGTTGGGCCGGGACTAGCGGGGGAGAGCACAGATACGCAGTATTTT. It yields the protein CASSLKRRVGPGLAGESTDTQYF.

The CDR3 reads CSAGQGALSGELFF. CDR3 nucleotide sequence: TGCAGCGCGGGACAGGGGGCCCTCTCCGGGGAGCTGTTTTTT. V is TRBV29-1 and J is TRBJ2-2; 12 bases line up with TRBD1. This CDR3 comprises 14 residues. With 7 bases clipped from V and 6 bases from J, the junction kept 6 bases outside the gene matches. CDR1 SQVTM and CDR2 ANQGSEA come from the germline V gene.

This clonotype occurred once. The chain recombines TRBV6-4 with TRBJ2-3, with TRBD1 matching over 9 bases. This CDR3 is built from 15 residues. The germline gives CDR1 MRHNA, CDR2 SNTAGT. With 5 bases clipped from V and 4 bases from J, the junction kept 7 bases outside the gene matches. The DNA for the CDR3 is TGTGCCAGCAGTAAACACAGGGGGCCCTCAGATACGCAGTATTTT. This sequence encodes CASSKHRGPSDTQYF.

This clonotype has just a few counts. The chain combines TRBV7-6 with TRBJ2-3; D perhaps matches TRBD1 (6 bases). V lost 5 bases, J lost 3 bases, and 21 bases lay in between. This CDR3 comprises 17 residues. Per germline, CDR1 SGHVS and CDR2 FNYEAQ. The CDR3 region has the DNA TGTGCCAGCAGCCAAGTGGACAGCCTAACACCTACAGATACGCAGTATTTT. The encoded protein is CASSQVDSLTPTDTQYF. Variable domain in full (rest from reference TRBV7-6 and TRBJ2-3): GAGVSQSPRYKVTKRGQDVALRCDPISGHVSLYWYRQALGQGPEFLTYFNYEAQQDKSGLPNDRFSAERPEGSISTLTIQRTEQRDSAMYRCASSQVDSLTPTDTQYFGPGTRLTVL.

The V call is TRBV3-1, the J call TRBJ2-7; 7 bases agree with TRBD2. The J call may be incorrect, as the DNA end agrees better with TRBJ2-5. The CDR3 spans 15 residues. Germline V gene sequence: CDR1 LGHDT, CDR2 YNNKEL (reference sequence). In nucleotides, the CDR3 is TGTGCCCGCCGCCTCGGGACTACCAAGGGGGAGACCCAGTACTTC. Protein product: CARRLGTTKGETQYF.

This clonotype was observed a handful of times. The chain has TRBV7-9 and TRBJ2-7; D gene ambiguous. Germline lookup yields CDR1 SEHNR and CDR2 FQNEAQ (reference sequence). Trimming took 5 bases from V and 2 from J, leaving 16 bases between them. This CDR3 has 15 amino acids. CDR3 in DNA: TGTGCCAGCAGCCATGTCCCGAATCCTCCCTACGAGCAGTACTTC. This gives the protein CASSHVPNPPYEQYF.

The chain combines TRBV12-5 with TRBJ2-5; 10 nucleotides agree with TRBD2. The end of the DNA aligns better with TRBJ2-7, so the J call may be wrong. The CDR3 totals 16 residues. Germline CDR1 reads LGHNT; CDR2 reads FRNRAP. The CDR3, as DNA: TGTGCTAGTGGTTTGGTACTAGCGGGAAGAAACTGCGAGCAGTACTTC. Its translation is CASGLVLAGRNCEQYF.

This clonotype has more than one count but fewer than ten. This sequence joins TRBV20-1 and TRBJ1-2; unclear D gene. This CDR3 has 12 amino acids. CDR1 DFQATT and CDR2 SNEGSKA come from the germline V gene (reference sequence). CDR3 in amino acids: CRVLADNYGYTF. The CDR3 region has the DNA TGCAGAGTGCTTGCAGATAACTATGGCTACACCTTC.

This sequence joins TRBV20-1 and TRBJ2-5; 10 nucleotides match TRBD2. The closer fit of TRBJ2-4 to the DNA end suggests the J call may be wrong. Germline V gene data show CDR1 as DFQATT and CDR2 as SNEGSKA (reference sequence). CDR3 length: 16 residues. CDR3 sequence reads: CSARYLAGVTKNIQYF. The CDR3 region has the DNA TGCAGTGCTAGATACCTAGCGGGAGTTACTAAAAACATTCAGTACTTC.

The chain has TRBV20-1 and TRBJ2-1; possibly TRBD2 for D (6 bases). CDR1 and CDR2 from the germline V gene are DFQATT and SNEGSKA (reference sequence). The length of the CDR3 is 10 residues. With 8 bases removed from V and 8 bases from J, the gap between germline ends came to 10 bases. CDR3 sequence reads: CSPAGDEQFF. The CDR3 DNA is TGCAGTCCAGCGGGCGATGAGCAGTTCTTC.

In nucleotides, the CDR3 is TGTGCCAGCAGCCGCCTTGGACAGGGGGCTCCTGGGGCCAACGTCCTGACTTTC. This gives the protein CASSRLGQGAPGANVLTF. The chain uses TRBV7-9 and TRBJ2-6; 11 bases line up with TRBD1. The CDR3 length is 18 residues. V was pared by 5 bases and J by 2 bases, with 8 bases of the junction left unmatched. Germline V CDR1 and CDR2: SEHNR, FQNEAQ (reference sequence). The complete variable domain, with remaining parts taken from reference TRBV7-9 and TRBJ2-6, reads DTGVSQNPRHKITKRGQNVTFRCDPISEHNRLYWYRQTLGQGPEFLTYFQNEAQLEKSRLLSDRFSAERPKGSFSTLEIQRTEQGDSAMYLCASSRLGQGAPGANVLTFGAGSRLTVL.

The chain is built from TRBV6-4 and TRBJ2-3, with D perhaps matching TRBD1 (6 bases). V was pared by 0 bases and J by 2 bases, with 12 bases between. Looked up from germline, CDR1 is MRHNA and CDR2 is SNTAGT. CDR3 length: 16 residues. DNA for the CDR3: TGTGCCAGCAGTGACTCGGGCAGGGGAGACACAGATACGCAGTATTTT. Protein: CASSDSGRGDTDTQYF.

This clonotype was seen a few times. The rearrangement joins TRBV21-1 to TRBJ2-7; TRBD2 is the table's D call, not checked against the DNA. TRBV21-1 is annotated as a pseudogene. This CDR3 contains 16 residues. CDR3 sequence reads: CASSNHTSGSSYEQYF. CDR3 sequence (DNA): TGTGCCAGCAGCAATCATACTAGCGGGAGCTCCTACGAGCAGTACTTC.

This clonotype was counted between two and nine times. The chain is built from TRBV5-1 and TRBJ2-3; D is possibly TRBD1 (6 bases). Germline V gene lookup returns CDR1 SGHRS and CDR2 YFSETQ. The CDR3 runs to 14 residues. V lost 1 base and J lost 4, with 10 bases in between. Here the CDR3 DNA reads TGCGCCAGCAGCTTGAGAGGGGGTTCAGATACGCAGTATTTT. This sequence encodes CASSLRGGSDTQYF.

This clonotype turned up a few times. CDR3 coding DNA: TGTGCCAGCAGCTCGGACTTCTCGGGGAATGGGGGCCACGAGCAGTACTTC. It yields the protein CASSSDFSGNGGHEQYF. This chain uses TRBV4-2 with TRBJ2-7, with a weak D call TRBD1 (6 bases). The length of the CDR3 is 17 residues. V lost 5 bases to trimming and J lost 5 bases, with 25 bases between them. Germline V lookup: CDR1 LGHNA, CDR2 YNFKEQ.

The chain has TRBV12-3 or TRBV12-4 and TRBJ2-6; 9 bases match TRBD1. This CDR3 spans 17 amino acids. The V gene end was trimmed by 6 bases and the J gene end by 4 bases; junction bases not matched to a gene: 10. CDR3: CASRPGQGLGGANVLTF. The CDR3 bases are TGTGCCAGCAGGCCGGGACAGGGATTAGGAGGGGCCAACGTCCTGACTTTC.

The rearrangement links TRBV5-1 to TRBJ2-1; 9 bases agree with TRBD2. The length of the CDR3 is 15 residues. The V and J ends lost 0 bases and 6 bases, in that order; junction bases with no gene match: 4. Germline CDR1 and CDR2: SGHRS and YFSETQ. CDR3 region: CASSLATSGSNEQFF. CDR3 bases: TGCGCCAGCAGCTTGGCGACTAGCGGAAGCAATGAGCAGTTCTTC.

This chain links TRBV5-1 with TRBJ2-3; D is possibly TRBD2 (5 bases). Germline V gene sequence: CDR1 SGHRS, CDR2 YFSETQ. V was pared by 0 bases and J by 2 bases, with 16 bases between. CDR3 length: 17 residues. The CDR3 sequence is CASSLVDSAHHTDTQYF. The CDR3 region has the DNA TGCGCCAGCAGCTTGGTGGACTCCGCCCATCACACAGATACGCAGTATTTT.

The chain combines TRBV28 with TRBJ2-1; D may be TRBD1 or TRBD2 (6 bases each). Trimming left V 6 bases short and J 11 bases short, with 20 bases between. CDR3 size: 14 residues. Per the germline V gene, CDR1 is MDHEN and CDR2 is SYDVKM. Written as DNA, the CDR3 is TGTGCCAGCAGCAATGGGGGCGGGGACGGGAAGCAGTTCTTC. It translates to CASSNGGGDGKQFF.

The rearrangement links TRBV21-1 to TRBJ2-5; the table's D gene call, TRBD1, was not cross checked with the DNA. TRBV21-1 corresponds to a pseudogene. There are 15 residues in the CDR3. CDR3 in DNA: TGTGCCAGCAGCAAAGGTCTGCTAAGGGGTGAGACCCAGTACTTC. It yields the protein CASSKGLLRGETQYF.

This clonotype was observed a few times. Written as DNA, the CDR3 is TGTGCCACCAGCAGAGATGTGTCGGCGGCAGGCGAGCAGTACTTC. It encodes CATSRDVSAAGEQYF. The chain uses TRBV15 and TRBJ2-7, with D unclear. The CDR3 runs 15 residues. V lost 0 bases and J 6 bases, leaving 15 bases between the germline ends. CDR1 and CDR2 (germline): LNHNV, YYDKDF (reference sequence).

This clonotype appeared once. V gene TRBV27 combines with J gene TRBJ1-2; D is unclear. Germline assignment: CDR1 MNHEY and CDR2 SMNVEV (reference sequence). V was trimmed by 0 bases and J by 0 bases, leaving 8 bases between them. The CDR3 has 15 residues. CDR3 amino acids: CASSLSPLANYGYTF. The CDR3 DNA is TGTGCCAGCAGTTTATCCCCATTAGCTAACTATGGCTACACCTTC.

The table lists this clonotype with a few counts. The gene calls are TRBV4-1 and TRBJ2-7; 7 nucleotides line up with TRBD1. Germline CDR1 reads MGHRA; CDR2 reads YSYEKL. The CDR3 is 14 amino acids. The V segment lost 4 bases and the J segment 2 bases; nucleotides outside the gene matches: 5. CDR3 DNA: TGCGCCAGCAGCCCGACAGGGCGCGCCTACGAGCAGTACTTC. Its translation: CASSPTGRAYEQYF.

This clonotype has only a few counts. V is TRBV12-3 or TRBV12-4 and J is TRBJ2-4; no firm D call. The ends were cut back, 5 bases at V and 8 bases at J, with 10 bases in the middle. The CDR3 has 12 amino acids. CDR3 protein: CASSPMADIQYF. The CDR3 nucleotides are TGTGCCAGCAGTCCCATGGCGGACATTCAGTACTTC.

V is TRBV11-2 and J is TRBJ1-4, with 7 bases matching TRBD1. Losses at the gene ends were 1 base for V and 6 bases for J; bases not matched to a gene: 5. Germline CDR1 reads SGHAT; CDR2 reads FQNNGV. There are 15 residues in the CDR3. CDR3 DNA sequence: TGTGCCAGCAGCTTAGGGACAGGTGCTCATGAAAAACTGTTTTTT. This codes for CASSLGTGAHEKLFF.